One and the same sample provided the 6 T cell receptor beta chains below, sequenced in a study of T cells after yellow fever vaccination. TCRdb independently ran MiXCR on the 5' RACE reads; one entry per CDR3 protein. This table has a few hundred thousand distinct CDR3 sequences, about a sixth appearing once. Material: PBMCs, obtained about 5 days after the first yellow fever vaccination. These receptors came from a man between 18 and 35 years old who received the YFV17D yellow fever vaccine.

The CDR3 spells CSAFGTGGVNTEAFF. CDR3 bases: TGCAGTGCTTTTGGGACAGGGGGCGTGAACACTGAAGCTTTCTTT. The chain joins TRBV20-1 to TRBJ1-1; 12 positions agree with TRBD1. Unmatched junction bases numbered 4, after V lost 5 bases and J lost 0 bases. This CDR3 contains 15 residues. The germline V gene encodes CDR1 DFQATT and CDR2 SNEGSKA (reference sequence).

This clonotype was counted a few times. CDR3 in amino acids: CASSQAQGVYNEQFF. DNA of the CDR3: TGTGCCAGCAGCCAAGCCCAGGGGGTCTACAATGAGCAGTTCTTC. The rearrangement uses TRBV14 and TRBJ2-1; 7 bases are a match to TRBD1. Per germline, CDR1 SGHDN and CDR2 FVKESK. V was clipped by 1 base and J by 3 bases; unmatched bases: 3. The CDR3 runs to 15 residues.

The rearrangement uses TRBV5-1 and TRBJ2-5; D is uncertain. Germline CDR1 is SGHRS and CDR2 is YFSETQ. The CDR3 runs to 15 residues. V was cut by 4 bases and J by 2 bases, with 15 bases left in between. DNA for the CDR3: TGCGCCAGCAGCCCGAGGAGAACCGCACAAGAGACCCAGTACTTC. It specifies CASSPRRTAQETQYF.

This clonotype occurred many times. The rearrangement joins TRBV5-1 to TRBJ2-3, with 8 bases lining up with TRBD2. The CDR3 is 18 residues long. V trimming: 0 bases; J trimming: 2 bases; junction bases outside the gene matches: 11. Germline CDR1 SGHRS, CDR2 YFSETQ. Here the CDR3 DNA reads TGCGCCAGCAGCTTGGTCGGGGTCTTCGGGGGGGACACAGATACGCAGTATTTT. This translates into CASSLVGVFGGDTDTQYF.

This chain joins TRBV27 and TRBJ2-1, with TRBD2 identical over 12 bases. This CDR3 comprises 16 residues. The germline gives CDR1 MNHEY, CDR2 SMNVEV (reference sequence). The V gene end was trimmed by 3 bases and the J gene end by 4 bases; junction bases not matched to a gene: 4. The CDR3 nucleotides read TGTGCCAGCAGTTTTGCTAGCGGGGGGGTATACAATGAGCAGTTCTTC. It is translated as CASSFASGGVYNEQFF.

This clonotype was counted a few times. The chain joins TRBV7-3 to TRBJ1-2; D perhaps matches TRBD1 (6 bases). Germline V gene data show CDR1 as SGHTA and CDR2 as FQGTGA. V lost 0 bases, J lost 8 bases, and 19 bases lay in between. The CDR3 has 16 residues. The DNA of the CDR3 is TGTGCCAGCAGCTTAACGTTCGGACAGCCTGCTCCGGGCTACACCTTC. It specifies CASSLTFGQPAPGYTF. The whole variable domain, remainder taken from reference TRBV7-3 and TRBJ1-2, is GAGVSQTPSNKVTEKGKYVELRCDPISGHTALYWYRQSLGQGPEFLIYFQGTGAADDSGLPNDRFFAVRPEGSVSTLKIQRTERGDSAVYLCASSLTFGQPAPGYTFGSGTRLTVV.